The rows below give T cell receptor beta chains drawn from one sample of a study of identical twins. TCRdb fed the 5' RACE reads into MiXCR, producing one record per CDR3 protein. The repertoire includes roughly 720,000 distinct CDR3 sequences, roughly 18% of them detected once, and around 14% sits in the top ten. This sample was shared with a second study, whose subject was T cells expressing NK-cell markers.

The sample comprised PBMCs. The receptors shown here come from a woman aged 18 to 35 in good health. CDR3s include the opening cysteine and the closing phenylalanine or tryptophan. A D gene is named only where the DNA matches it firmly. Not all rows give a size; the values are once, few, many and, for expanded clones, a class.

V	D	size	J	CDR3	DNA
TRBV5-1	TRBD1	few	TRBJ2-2	CASSFDRVVDTGELFF	TGCGCCAGCAGCTTCGACAGGGTCGTTGACACCGGGGAGCTGTTTTTT
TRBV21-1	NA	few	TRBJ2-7	CASSRRQGAYEQYF	TGTGCCAGCAGCCGACGACAGGGGGCTTACGAGCAGTACTTC
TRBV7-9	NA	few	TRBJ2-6	CASSLGGLRYNVLTF	TGTGCCAGCAGCTTGGGCGGGTTACGATACAACGTCCTGACTTTC
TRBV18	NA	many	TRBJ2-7	CASSPVRVNGEQYF	TGTGCCAGCTCACCCGTCAGGGTCAACGGGGAGCAGTACTTC
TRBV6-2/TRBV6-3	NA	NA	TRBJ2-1	CASSILGGPYNEQFF	TGTGCCAGCAGTATCCTAGGTGGGCCCTACAATGAGCAGTTCTTC
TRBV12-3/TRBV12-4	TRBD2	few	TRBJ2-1	CASSTSRGEQFF	TGTGCCAGCTCGACTAGCCGGGGCGAGCAGTTCTTC
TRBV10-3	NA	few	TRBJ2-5	CAISDLAETQYF	TGTGCCATCAGTGACTTAGCGGAGACCCAGTACTTC
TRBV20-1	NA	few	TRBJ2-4	CSTSRGGNIQYF	TGCAGTACATCCAGGGGAGGGAACATTCAGTACTTC
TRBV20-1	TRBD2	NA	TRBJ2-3	CSARSAQAGGRDTQYF	TGCAGTGCTAGATCGGCCCAGGCGGGGGGTAGAGATACGCAGTATTTT
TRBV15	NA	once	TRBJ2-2	CATSTRHMNTGELFF	TGTGCCACCAGCACTAGACATATGAACACCGGGGAGCTGTTTTTT
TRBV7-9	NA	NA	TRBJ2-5	CASSGGGSVQETQYF	TGTGCCAGCAGCGGAGGAGGGTCGGTTCAAGAGACCCAGTACTTC
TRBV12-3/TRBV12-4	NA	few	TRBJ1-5	CASSFAWGGGQPQHF	TGTGCCAGCAGCTTCGCGTGGGGTGGCGGTCAGCCCCAGCATTTT
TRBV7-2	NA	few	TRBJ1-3	CASSPVRASGNTIYF	TGTGCCAGCAGCCCTGTTCGAGCCTCTGGAAACACCATATATTTT
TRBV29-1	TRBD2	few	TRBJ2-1	CSVANLAGGLNEQFF	TGCAGCGTCGCCAATCTAGCGGGAGGGCTCAATGAGCAGTTCTTC
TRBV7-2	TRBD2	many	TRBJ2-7	CASRFLTSGSYEQYF	TGTGCCAGCAGGTTCCTGACTAGCGGCTCCTACGAGCAGTACTTC
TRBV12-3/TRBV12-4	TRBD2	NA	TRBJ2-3	CASRSPSGGEGTQYF	TGTGCCAGCAGATCCCCTAGCGGCGGGGAGGGTACGCAGTATTTT
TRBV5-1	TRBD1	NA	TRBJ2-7	CASSLAGTGASISSYEQYF	TGCGCCAGCAGCTTGGCCGGGACAGGGGCCTCTATAAGCTCCTACGAGCAGTACTTC
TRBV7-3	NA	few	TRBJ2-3	CASSLPGRVGDTQYF	TGTGCCAGCAGCTTACCCGGACGCGTGGGGGATACGCAGTATTTT
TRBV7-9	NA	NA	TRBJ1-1	CASSSGRGATTEAFF	TGTGCCAGCAGCTCTGGGCGGGGGGCGACGACTGAAGCTTTCTTT
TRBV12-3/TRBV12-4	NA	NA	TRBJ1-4	CASTQSHRNEKLFF	TGTGCCAGCACCCAAAGTCACAGGAATGAAAAACTGTTTTTT
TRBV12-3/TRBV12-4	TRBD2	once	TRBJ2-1	CASAGAGGNEQFF	TGTGCCAGCGCGGGAGCGGGAGGGAACGAGCAGTTCTTC
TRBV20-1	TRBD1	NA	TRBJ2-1	CSAREQGNEQFF	TGCAGTGCTAGAGAACAGGGGAATGAGCAGTTCTTC
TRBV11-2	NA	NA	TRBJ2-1	CASSSSSVSYNEQFF	TGTGCCAGCAGCTCATCTAGCGTCTCCTACAATGAGCAGTTCTTC
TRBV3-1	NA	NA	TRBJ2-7	CASSPGQGIFSPYEQYF	TGTGCCAGCAGCCCGGGCCAAGGGATTTTTTCGCCCTACGAGCAGTACTTC
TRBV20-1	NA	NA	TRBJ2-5	CSARGELGTEETQYF	TGCAGTGCTAGGGGAGAGCTAGGCACGGAAGAGACCCAGTACTTC
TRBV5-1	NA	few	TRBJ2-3	CASSFDLTDTQYF	TGCGCCAGCAGCTTTGATCTCACAGATACGCAGTATTTT
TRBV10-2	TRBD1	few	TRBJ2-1	CASTSQGGTYNEQFF	TGCGCCAGCACCTCCCAAGGGGGCACTTACAATGAGCAGTTCTTC